This paragraph covers one T cell receptor beta chain sequence. What this receptor recognizes is not known. Per-base qualities were not stored, and no clone one base away is much larger. This record belongs to a study of shared clonotypes between healthy human individuals (dated by TCRdb to the early 2020s). Concerning the study at large: The cohort comprised a couple of women and a few men aged 18 to 49 years. For each donor, three plates each were used for CD4 naive and CD4 memory, two plates were used for CD8 naive, and one plate was used for CD8 memory. The study deeply sequenced blood TCR repertoires of five healthy adults to estimate repertoire size and the extent of clonotype sharing between individuals. Each donor's leukapheresis produced roughly between about 0.9 and 9.5 billion PBMCs. To increase sequencing depth and limit assay-specific biases, TCR repertoire library preparation and sequencing were carried out by different laboratories using diverse techniques.

TCR CDR3 regions were amplified from genomic DNA by multiplex PCR using the deep immunoSEQ assay. Genomic DNA extracted from each cell subset was distributed evenly over all wells of several immunoSEQ 96-well plates, and each plate served as one replicate. For sorted subsets, 200 to 250 ng of genomic DNA, equivalent to some 30,000 T cell genomes, went into each replicate PCR. Purified libraries were measured with a Qubit 3.0 fluorometer, size-checked on a Bioanalyzer 2100, and measured again with the KAPA Library Quantification kit. A separate single-read 150-cycle Illumina NextSeq 550 flow cell was used to sequence each immunoSEQ 96-well plate. Per the source publication's procedure: The immunoSEQ output contained only junctional sequences without quality scores, so filtering could not match that applied to full-length reads. Sequences were annotated with PyIR, a Python wrapper for IgBLAST v1.9, and V/J genes and CDR3 were assigned using IMGT germline references. Reads were removed for weak V/J assignments (E-value above 1e-6), missing CDR3, stop codons, out-of-frame junctions, or ambiguous translated residues. V3J clonotypes were defined by identical inferred V gene, J gene, and CDR3 amino acid sequence. The percentage overlap between two repertoires was calculated by dividing the number of shared unique clonotypes by the size of the smaller repertoire. RTK rarefaction, the Chao1 estimator, and Recon v2.1 estimates of unobserved clonotypes were used to assess repertoire richness. For all TCRbeta clonotypes obtained by the gDNA method from four donors, generation probabilities were computed with OLGA. Entries here come from immuneACCESS through TCRdb and include only in-frame sequences with V and J called. Some clones fail to appear in such tables; in the studies checked, an unresolved V gene covers under half of the shortfall, and the cause of the remainder is unknown. The V and J calls and clone size were taken over from that table, and D and trimming were inferred from the DNA. The sample includes 600,000 to 750,000 clones, with just under 75% observed a single time. The ten largest clones capture under 2% of the sample.

The CDR3 has 15 amino acids, counting the end cysteine and phenylalanine. The entry retains the CDR3 DNA only, 45 bases that are in frame from base 1. Taken from the germline V gene, the CDR1 and CDR2 loops are MDHEN and SYDVKM. The V and J ends are trimmed by 4 bases and 0 bases, leaving 10 bases between them. Healthy HIV-negative adults with no recently reported acute infections or vaccinations were included as donors. Every donor was a Caucasian adult living in Nashville, Tennessee, USA. Magnetic negative selection was used to enrich CD4+ T cells, after which naive cells were positively selected on CD45RA and the negative fraction became the memory subset. Blood was obtained by leukapheresis, after which PBMCs were separated by Ficoll-Histopaque density gradient centrifugation and cryopreserved in liquid nitrogen vapor phase. Purity and quantity of every magnetically sorted T cell population were checked by analytical flow cytometry. Genomic DNA was isolated from every sorted fraction and measured by UV absorbance on a Nanodrop 2000c.

Overall study outcomes, separate from this receptor: Rarefaction of sorted-subset datasets indicated incomplete sequencing despite the large sequencing depth. Sharing across several donors was observed for about 5% of naive CD4, about 3.2% of naive CD8, 2% to 2.5% of memory CD4, and around 0.4% of memory CD8 clonotypes. Because the study included a small number of donors, the genetic and exposure-history diversity represented was limited. Pairwise subsampling indicated that sequencing depth was expected to affect the degree of clonotype sharing among donors. Only blood was sampled, and tissue TCR repertoires likely differ from those in blood. Larger estimated clonotype richness was generally found for naive subsets than for memory subsets. Compared with non-shared clonotypes, the clonotypes found in all four sorted-subset donors had higher generation probabilities.

Sequenced input: memory CD4+ T cells sorted from blood. Sample cell subset or site, as interpreted from the label and publication: CD45RA-negative fraction. This TCR derives from a woman aged 25 to 39 in good health. The chain links TRBV28 with TRBJ1-5, with a weak D call of TRBD1 (6 bases match). DNA sequence: TGTGCCAGCAGTTCACAGGGATATAGCAATCAGCCCCAGCATTTT. Its protein product is CASSSQGYSNQPQHF.